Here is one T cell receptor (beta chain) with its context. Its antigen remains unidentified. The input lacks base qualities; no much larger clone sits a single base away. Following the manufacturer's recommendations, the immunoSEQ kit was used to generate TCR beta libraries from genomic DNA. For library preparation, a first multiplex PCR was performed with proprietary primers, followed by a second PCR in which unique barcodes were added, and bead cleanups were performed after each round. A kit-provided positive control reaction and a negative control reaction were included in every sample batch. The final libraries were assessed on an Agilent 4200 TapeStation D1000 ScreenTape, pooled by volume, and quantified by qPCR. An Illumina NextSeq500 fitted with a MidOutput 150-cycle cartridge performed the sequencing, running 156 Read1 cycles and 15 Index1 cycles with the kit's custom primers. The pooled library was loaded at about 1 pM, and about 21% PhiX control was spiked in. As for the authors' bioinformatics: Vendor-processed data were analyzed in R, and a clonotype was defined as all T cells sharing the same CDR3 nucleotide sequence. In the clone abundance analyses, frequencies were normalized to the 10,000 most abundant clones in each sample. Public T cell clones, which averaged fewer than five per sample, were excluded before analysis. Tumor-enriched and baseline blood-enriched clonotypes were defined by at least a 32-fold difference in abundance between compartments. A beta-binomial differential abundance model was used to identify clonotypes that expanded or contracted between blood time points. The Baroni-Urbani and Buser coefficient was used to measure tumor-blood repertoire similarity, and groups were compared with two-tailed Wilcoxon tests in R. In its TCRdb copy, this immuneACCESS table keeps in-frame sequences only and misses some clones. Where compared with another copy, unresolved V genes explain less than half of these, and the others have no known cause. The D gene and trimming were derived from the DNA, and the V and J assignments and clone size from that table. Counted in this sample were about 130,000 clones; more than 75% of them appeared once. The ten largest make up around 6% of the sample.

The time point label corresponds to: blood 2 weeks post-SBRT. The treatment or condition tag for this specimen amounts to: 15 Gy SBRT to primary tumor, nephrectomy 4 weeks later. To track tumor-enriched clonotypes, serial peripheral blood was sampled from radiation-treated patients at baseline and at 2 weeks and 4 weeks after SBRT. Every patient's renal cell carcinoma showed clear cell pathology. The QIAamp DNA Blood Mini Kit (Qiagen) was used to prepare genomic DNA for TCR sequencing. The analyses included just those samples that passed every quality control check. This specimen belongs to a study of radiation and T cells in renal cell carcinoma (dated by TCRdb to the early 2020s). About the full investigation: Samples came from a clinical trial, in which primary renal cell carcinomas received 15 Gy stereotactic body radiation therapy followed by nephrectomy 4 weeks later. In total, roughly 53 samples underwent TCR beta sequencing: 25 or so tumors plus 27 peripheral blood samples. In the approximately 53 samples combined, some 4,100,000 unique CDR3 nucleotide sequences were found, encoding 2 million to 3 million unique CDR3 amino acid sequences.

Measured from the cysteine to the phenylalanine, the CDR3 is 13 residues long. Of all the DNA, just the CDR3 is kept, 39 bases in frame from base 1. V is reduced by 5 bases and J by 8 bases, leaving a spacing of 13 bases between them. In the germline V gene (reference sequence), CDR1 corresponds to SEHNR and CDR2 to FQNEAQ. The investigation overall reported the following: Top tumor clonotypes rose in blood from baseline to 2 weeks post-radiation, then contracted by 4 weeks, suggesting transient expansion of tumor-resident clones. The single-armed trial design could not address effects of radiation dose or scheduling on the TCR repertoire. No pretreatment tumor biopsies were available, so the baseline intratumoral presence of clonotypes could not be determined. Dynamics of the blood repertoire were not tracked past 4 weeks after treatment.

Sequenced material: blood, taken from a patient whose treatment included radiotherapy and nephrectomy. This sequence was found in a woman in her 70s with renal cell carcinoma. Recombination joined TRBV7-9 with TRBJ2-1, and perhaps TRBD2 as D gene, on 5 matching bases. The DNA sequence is TGTGCCAGCAGCCAAACTAACGGGGATGAGCAGTTCTTC. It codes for CASSQTNGDEQFF. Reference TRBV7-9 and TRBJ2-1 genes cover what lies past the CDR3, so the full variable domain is DTGVSQNPRHKITKRGQNVTFRCDPISEHNRLYWYRQTLGQGPEFLTYFQNEAQLEKSRLLSDRFSAERPKGSFSTLEIQRTEQGDSAMYLCASSQTNGDEQFFGPGTRLTVL.